The clone carrying this T cell receptor (beta chain) came up once. Its antigen remains unknown. These data originate in a study of post-analysis software for immune sequencing data. Study-wide context: The disease courses covered relapsing-remitting, secondary progressive and progressive-relapsing multiple sclerosis.

Unique molecular identifiers had been added to the TCR beta cDNA libraries. Between 1 and 10 million T cells gave rise to 450,000 to 650,000 cDNA molecules. One entry per CDR3 protein, called by TCRdb with MiXCR from the PCR reads. This table holds roughly 620,000 distinct CDR3 sequences, about 44% found once. V shed 3 bases and J 0 bases; nucleotides not matched to a gene: 4. The CDR3 is 14 residues long. Per germline, CDR1 GTSNPN and CDR2 SVGIG (reference sequence). Findings and limits, study-wide: Batch-mates among the samples co-clustered strongly by F measure. Roughly five TRBV segments, including TRBV5-6, TRBV5-1 and TRBV20-1, were more frequent in patients than controls. Normalized Chao1 diversity was significantly reduced in patients versus controls.

This chain uses TRBV30 with TRBJ2-7; 8 nucleotides align to TRBD1. This TCR was recovered from a girl aged 10 to 17 with multiple sclerosis. Sequenced: blood. The CDR3 reads CAWRGQVISYEQYF. The CDR3 region has the DNA TGTGCCTGGAGGGGACAGGTAATCTCCTACGAGCAGTACTTC. The complete variable domain, with remaining parts taken from reference TRBV30 and TRBJ2-7, reads SQTIHQWPATLVQPVGSPLSLECTVEGTSNPNLYWYRQAAGRGLQLLFYSVGIGQISSEVPQNLSASRPQDRQFILSSKKLLLSDSGFYLCAWRGQVISYEQYFGPGTRLTVT.